Reported below is one T cell receptor beta chain. This entry belongs to a study of blood T cell repertoires in COVID-19. The overall study: Researchers got acute and convalescent COVID-19 samples from the United States, Italy and Spain.

Recruitment covered some 25 US areas and drew participants whose ages spanned roughly 18 to 89 years. TCRdb's copy holds only in-frame clones and misses some; the assay was immunoSEQ multiplex PCR. Of 110,000 to 150,000 clones listed, about four fifths are singletons. Sequencing used PBMCs or T cells enriched from blood (not recorded which). This TCR derives from a woman between 18 and 29 years old who had been exposed to COVID-19.

This CDR3 is CASSYLGGGSNQPQHF. The CDR3 region has the DNA TGTGCCAGTAGCTACCTGGGGGGGGGAAGCAATCAGCCCCAGCATTTT. The chain joins TRBV19 to TRBJ1-5, with D possibly matching TRBD1 (5 bases). The germline gives CDR1 LNHDA, CDR2 SQIVND (reference sequence). Trimming shortened V by 6 bases and J by 1 base, and 16 bases separated the two germline ends. This CDR3 comprises 16 residues.